Included here is one T cell receptor beta chain sequence, with context. The antigen remains undetermined. The sample belongs to a study of T cell responses to AZD1222 COVID-19 vaccine. Germline lookup yields CDR1 SGDLS and CDR2 YYNGEE. The CDR3 runs to 16 residues. Trimming left V 4 bases short and J 5 bases short, with 22 bases between. Study-wide results and limits: Donors were mostly white British, more females; clonal diversity possibly underestimated. It was only a handful of AZD1222 recipients who were seropositive at baseline.

The data were produced by immunoSEQ multiplex PCR, yet TCRdb's version contains in-frame clones alone and is incomplete. The data hold 120,000 to 150,000 clones, with approximately 89% observed a single time. The sample consisted of peripheral blood, taken on day 0 of AZD1222 vaccination. V gene TRBV9 combines with J gene TRBJ2-7, with D possibly TRBD2 on 5 matching bases. This TCR was recovered from an adult in good health. The CDR3 is CASSSKPGSLNDEQYF. CDR3 DNA: TGTGCCAGCAGCAGCAAACCGGGATCCCTAAACGACGAGCAGTACTTC.